These 13 T cell receptor beta chains share one sample of origin, sequenced in a study of neoadjuvant anti-PD-1 for oral cavity cancer. Assay: immunoSEQ multiplex PCR; the TCRdb copy retains only in-frame clones and omits some. The table includes under 15,000 clones, about 60% detected once. The input for sequencing was PBMCs, taken before nivolumab (anti-PD-1) treatment. These receptors were taken from a person between 35 and 79 years old with oral cavity squamous cell carcinoma.

J is TRBJ1-2 and V is TRBV9; 8 bases map to TRBD1. V trimming: 3 bases; J trimming: 7 bases; junction bases outside the gene matches: 2. CDR1 and CDR2 from the germline V gene are SGDLS and YYNGEE. The CDR3 runs to 12 residues. The CDR3 coding sequence is TGTGCCAGCAGCGAGACAGGGGCTGGCTACACCTTC. Translating it yields CASSETGAGYTF. Full variable domain (missing parts from reference TRBV9 and TRBJ1-2): DSGVTQTPKHLITATGQRVTLRCSPRSGDLSVYWYQQSLDQGLQFLIQYYNGEERAKGNILERFSAQQFPDLHSELNLSSLELGDSALYFCASSETGAGYTFGSGTRLTVV.

This chain connects TRBV27 to TRBJ1-6; D possibly corresponds to TRBD1 (5 bases). CDR1 and CDR2 from the germline V gene are MNHEY and SMNVEV (reference sequence). This CDR3 is built from 15 residues. The V end was cut by 6 bases, the J end by 6 bases, with 15 bases between. The CDR3 here is CASRPRAGGNSPLHF. In DNA form, the CDR3 reads TGTGCCAGCAGGCCCCGGGCCGGGGGTAATTCACCCCTCCACTTT.

This clone came up a few times. V is TRBV5-4 and J is TRBJ1-1; 7 nucleotides align to TRBD1. V trimming: 3 bases; J trimming: 1 base; junction bases outside the gene matches: 3. CDR1 SGHNT and CDR2 YYREEE come from the germline V gene (reference sequence). CDR3 length: 14 amino acids. The CDR3 loop is CASSYGDRNTEAFF. The CDR3 nucleotides read TGTGCCAGCAGCTACGGGGACAGGAACACTGAAGCTTTCTTT.

This rearrangement joins TRBV4-1 to TRBJ1-2, with D maybe TRBD1 (6 bases). CDR1 MGHRA and CDR2 YSYEKL come from the germline V gene. CDR3 length equals 14 residues. The ends were cut back, 3 bases at V and 2 bases at J, with 10 bases in the middle. The CDR3 sequence: CASSHQGRNYGYTF. CDR3 nucleotides: TGCGCCAGCAGCCATCAGGGGCGCAACTATGGCTACACCTTC.

The chain recombines TRBV7-3 with TRBJ2-1; no clear D. V gave up 2 bases and J gave up 10 bases, with 9 bases separating them. The CDR3 is 12 amino acids. Germline V gives CDR1 SGHTA, CDR2 FQGTGA. CDR3 protein: CASSLPGREQFF. The CDR3 nucleotides are TGTGCCAGCAGCTTACCAGGACGAGAGCAGTTCTTC.

This clone was found a few times. The CDR3 spells CASSPDYTGGNTIYF. CDR3 coding DNA: TGTGCCAGCAGCCCCGATTATACGGGTGGAAACACCATATATTTT. The chain employs TRBV27 and TRBJ1-3; D is unclear. CDR3 length: 15 residues. Looked up from germline, CDR1 is MNHEY and CDR2 is SMNVEV (reference sequence). Trimming removed 6 bases at V and 3 bases at J, with 15 bases between.

This clone has just one count. This chain uses TRBV6-6 with TRBJ2-7; a weak D match, TRBD2 (5 bases). CDR3 length: 14 amino acids. Germline assignment: CDR1 MNHNY and CDR2 SVGAGI (reference sequence). Trimming shortened V by 6 bases and J by 2 bases, and 14 bases separated the two germline ends. CDR3 coding DNA: TGTGCCAGCAGACCCGAGGGTGTACCCTACGAGCAGTACTTC. Translation gives CASRPEGVPYEQYF.

This chain joins TRBV29-1 and TRBJ2-1; 7 nucleotides agree with TRBD1. Germline V gene lookup returns CDR1 SQVTM and CDR2 ANQGSEA. The CDR3 has 14 amino acids. V dropped 7 bases and J dropped 1; count of bases not matched to a gene: 7. The CDR3 DNA sequence: TGCAGCGGAGACAGGGATGCTTCCTACAATGAGCAGTTCTTC. It translates to CSGDRDASYNEQFF.

The table lists this clone with a count of one. The chain recombines TRBV29-1 with TRBJ1-1; D gene ambiguous. V was clipped by 2 bases and J by 1 base, with 8 bases between them. This CDR3 is 13 amino acids long. Germline loops: CDR1 SQVTM, CDR2 ANQGSEA. This CDR3 reads CSVEPAGNTEAFF. CDR3 nucleotide sequence: TGCAGCGTTGAACCGGCAGGGAACACTGAAGCTTTCTTT.

This sequence joins TRBV29-1 and TRBJ1-1; TRBD1 is a possible D gene (5 bases). The germline V gene has CDR1 SQVTM and CDR2 ANQGSEA. The CDR3 spans 15 residues. Deletions cut 7 bases from V and 0 bases from J, with 18 bases between. The CDR3 bases are TGCAGCGCCGGGAGGGGCAGTGTCTTGAACACTGAAGCTTTCTTT. Translated, it gives CSAGRGSVLNTEAFF.

This clone was observed a handful of times. V and J are TRBV7-2 and TRBJ1-3; a possible D gene is TRBD1 (5 bases). Trimming took off 8 bases at V and 0 bases at J, with 5 bases between the two ends. The CDR3 extends over 12 amino acids. The germline V gene encodes CDR1 SGHTA and CDR2 FQGNSA. In DNA, the CDR3 is TGTGCCAGCGGACACTCTGGAAACACCATATATTTT. Translated, it gives CASGHSGNTIYF.

The chain carries TRBV7-8 and TRBJ2-2; tentative D call: TRBD1 (5 bases). The CDR3 sequence is 14 residues long. Germline V CDR1 and CDR2: SGHVS, FQNEAQ. The V and J ends lost 6 bases and 1 base respectively, with 9 bases between them. CDR3 DNA sequence: TGTGCCAGCAGTGGGGCAGGGAACACCGGGGAGCTGTTTTTT. It yields the protein CASSGAGNTGELFF.

Only one count was recorded for this clone. The V and J genes are TRBV27 and TRBJ1-2; no reliable D call. V was clipped by 3 bases and J by 2 bases, with 10 bases between them. Per germline, CDR1 MNHEY and CDR2 SMNVEV (reference sequence). The CDR3 length is 14 residues. CDR3: CASSFSSMNYGYTF. The CDR3, as DNA: TGTGCCAGCAGTTTCTCTAGCATGAACTATGGCTACACCTTC.